The 16 T cell receptor beta chains in this list originate from one sample, sequenced in a study of identical twins. TCRdb fed the 5' RACE reads into MiXCR, producing one record per CDR3 protein. Among some 250,000 distinct CDR3 sequences, roughly 13% were seen once, and the ten largest hold approximately 4%. These data are also associated with another study on yellow fever vaccine responses in identical twins.

Sequenced material: memory (CD45RO+) T cells sorted from blood. The receptors were gathered from a woman between 18 and 29 years old in good health.

The chain employs TRBV20-1 and TRBJ2-7; D perhaps matches TRBD1 (6 bases). Germline CDR1 is DFQATT and CDR2 is SNEGSKA (reference sequence). Trimming pared 3 bases from V and 4 bases from J, leaving 10 bases between. This CDR3 has 12 residues. In nucleotides, the CDR3 is TGCAGTGCTAGCCCCACAGGGTACGAGCAGTACTTC. It specifies CSASPTGYEQYF.

The chain carries TRBV6-1 and TRBJ2-5, with 9 bases matching TRBD1. The CDR3 totals 15 residues. The V gene end was trimmed by 4 bases and the J gene end by 3 bases; junction bases not matched to a gene: 6. Germline CDR1 reads MNHNS; CDR2 reads SASEGT. This chain's CDR3 is CASSGAGQGKETQYF. Written as DNA, the CDR3 is TGTGCCAGCAGTGGAGCGGGACAGGGCAAAGAGACCCAGTACTTC.

This clonotype came up a few times. This rearrangement joins TRBV20-1 to TRBJ2-1; 10 bases fit TRBD2. The germline V gene encodes CDR1 DFQATT and CDR2 SNEGSKA (reference sequence). The length of the CDR3 is 13 residues. V shed 0 bases, J shed 15 bases, and the junction held 8 bases outside the gene matches. CDR3 residues: CSARDSLAGVRFF. In DNA form, the CDR3 reads TGCAGTGCTAGAGATTCCCTAGCGGGAGTACGGTTCTTC.

V gene TRBV7-2 combines with J gene TRBJ2-7; 11 nucleotides match TRBD2. CDR1 is SGHTA and CDR2 is FQGNSA in the germline V gene. V was clipped by 1 base and J by 5 bases; unmatched bases: 7. The CDR3 spans 16 residues. CDR3 DNA: TGTGCCAGCAGCTTAGTAGCGGGAGGGCTGGGGAACGAGCAGTACTTC. This gives the protein CASSLVAGGLGNEQYF. Filled out from reference TRBV7-2 and TRBJ2-7, the complete variable domain reads GAGVSQSPSNKVTEKGKDVELRCDPISGHTALYWYRQSLGQGLEFLIYFQGNSAPDKSGLPSDRFSAERTGGSVSTLTIQRTQQEDSAVYLCASSLVAGGLGNEQYFGPGTRLTVT.

V and J are TRBV3-1 and TRBJ1-5; D gene unclear. There are 14 residues in the CDR3. Germline CDR1 is LGHDT and CDR2 is YNNKEL (reference sequence). V was clipped by 5 bases and J by 1 base, with 9 bases between them. The CDR3 bases are TGTGCCAGCAGCAGCCTATGGAGCAATCAGCCCCAGCATTTT. Its translation: CASSSLWSNQPQHF.

This clonotype was seen only a few times. This chain joins TRBV30 and TRBJ2-1; 8 nucleotides align to TRBD2. V shed 1 base and J 13 bases; nucleotides not matched to a gene: 9. CDR1 is GTSNPN, CDR2 SVGIG, per germline (reference sequence). The CDR3 is made up of 13 amino acids. CDR3 sequence (DNA): TGTGCCTGGAGTGCCGGTAGCGGGGACTTCCAGTTCTTC. Translation gives CAWSAGSGDFQFF.

The sample holds many counts of this clonotype. CDR3 nucleotide sequence: TGTGCCAGCAGCCTAGCGTTAAAGCAGTTCTTC. The encoded protein is CASSLALKQFF. V usage is TRBV11-2 and J usage is TRBJ2-1; D is possibly TRBD2 (6 bases). This CDR3 spans 11 amino acids. Germline V lookup: CDR1 SGHAT, CDR2 FQNNGV. V was pared by 5 bases and J by 11 bases, with 10 bases between.

This clonotype was observed a handful of times. The chain uses TRBV5-1 and TRBJ2-1; perhaps TRBD1 as D (6 bases). V lost 4 bases and J 1 base, leaving 12 bases between the germline ends. The CDR3 runs to 15 residues. Per the germline V gene, CDR1 is SGHRS and CDR2 is YFSETQ. In DNA, the CDR3 is TGCGCCAGCAGCATCCAGGGGATTTCCTACAATGAGCAGTTCTTC. It codes for CASSIQGISYNEQFF.

V and J are TRBV19 and TRBJ2-1; D is uncertain. CDR1 and CDR2 from the germline V gene are LNHDA and SQIVND (reference sequence). CDR3 length equals 13 residues. Trimming shortened V by 6 bases and J by 5 bases, and 11 bases separated the two germline ends. This chain's CDR3 is CASRQALDNEQFF. The CDR3 DNA is TGTGCCAGTAGGCAGGCTCTTGACAATGAGCAGTTCTTC.

This rearrangement joins TRBV28 to TRBJ1-1; 7 nucleotides align to TRBD1. The length of the CDR3 is 15 residues. Germline lookup yields CDR1 MDHEN and CDR2 SYDVKM. The junction had 10 bases not matched to a gene; V was cut back by 9 bases and J by 0 bases. This CDR3 reads CASRRDSSMNTEAFF. CDR3 nucleotides: TGTGCCAGTCGGCGGGACAGCTCCATGAACACTGAAGCTTTCTTT.

The genes are TRBV27 and TRBJ2-7; D gene uncertain. This CDR3 region has 18 residues. Germline V gene sequence: CDR1 MNHEY, CDR2 SMNVEV (reference sequence). The V and J ends lost 2 bases and 3 bases respectively, with 23 bases between them. CDR3 sequence: CASSLEAKQTLSFYEQYF. Here the CDR3 DNA reads TGTGCCAGCAGTTTAGAGGCGAAGCAGACATTATCCTTCTACGAGCAGTACTTC.

The J gene is TRBJ2-3, the V gene TRBV7-2; 14 nucleotides agree with TRBD2. The CDR3 spans 15 residues. V was clipped by 2 bases and J by 6 bases; unmatched bases: 1. CDR1 SGHTA and CDR2 FQGNSA come from the germline V gene. DNA for the CDR3: TGTGCCAGCAGCTTAAGGACTAGCGGGAGGGATACGCAGTATTTT. Protein product: CASSLRTSGRDTQYF.

This clonotype has a handful of counts. V usage is TRBV7-8 and J usage is TRBJ2-3; 9 positions match TRBD2. The CDR3 consists of 16 residues. Trimming at V came to 1 base and at J to 5 bases, leaving 7 bases not matched to a gene. The germline gives CDR1 SGHVS, CDR2 FQNEAQ. Here the CDR3 DNA reads TGTGCCAGCAGCTTAGTTCTGCGGGGGGGCGGAGATACGCAGTATTTT. Translating it yields CASSLVLRGGGDTQYF.

This clonotype was seen a handful of times. V is TRBV4-3 and J is TRBJ2-7; D gene uncertain. This CDR3 is built from 16 residues. Per the germline V gene, CDR1 is LGHNA and CDR2 is YSLEER. V lost 0 bases and J 1 base, leaving 13 bases between the germline ends. In DNA form, the CDR3 reads TGCGCCAGCAGCCAAGATCTTGGGGTTTTGTCCTACGAGCAGTACTTC. Translating it yields CASSQDLGVLSYEQYF.

The V gene is TRBV5-1, the J gene TRBJ2-7, with 8 bases matching TRBD2. Germline V gives CDR1 SGHRS, CDR2 YFSETQ. V shed 4 bases and J 5 bases; nucleotides not matched to a gene: 8. CDR3 length: 14 amino acids. CDR3 sequence reads: CASSVGRALNEQYF. The CDR3 coding sequence is TGCGCCAGCAGCGTCGGGAGGGCCCTAAACGAGCAGTACTTC.

This clonotype occurred a few times. This chain uses TRBV6-2 or TRBV6-3 with TRBJ2-6, with 10 positions matching TRBD2. V was pared by 6 bases and J by 0 bases, with 2 bases of the junction left unmatched. Germline V gene data show CDR1 as MNHEY and CDR2 as SVGEGT. There are 16 residues in the CDR3. CDR3 in DNA: TGTGCCAGCAGCGGACTAGCGGTCTCTGGGGCCAACGTCCTGACTTTC. It specifies CASSGLAVSGANVLTF.